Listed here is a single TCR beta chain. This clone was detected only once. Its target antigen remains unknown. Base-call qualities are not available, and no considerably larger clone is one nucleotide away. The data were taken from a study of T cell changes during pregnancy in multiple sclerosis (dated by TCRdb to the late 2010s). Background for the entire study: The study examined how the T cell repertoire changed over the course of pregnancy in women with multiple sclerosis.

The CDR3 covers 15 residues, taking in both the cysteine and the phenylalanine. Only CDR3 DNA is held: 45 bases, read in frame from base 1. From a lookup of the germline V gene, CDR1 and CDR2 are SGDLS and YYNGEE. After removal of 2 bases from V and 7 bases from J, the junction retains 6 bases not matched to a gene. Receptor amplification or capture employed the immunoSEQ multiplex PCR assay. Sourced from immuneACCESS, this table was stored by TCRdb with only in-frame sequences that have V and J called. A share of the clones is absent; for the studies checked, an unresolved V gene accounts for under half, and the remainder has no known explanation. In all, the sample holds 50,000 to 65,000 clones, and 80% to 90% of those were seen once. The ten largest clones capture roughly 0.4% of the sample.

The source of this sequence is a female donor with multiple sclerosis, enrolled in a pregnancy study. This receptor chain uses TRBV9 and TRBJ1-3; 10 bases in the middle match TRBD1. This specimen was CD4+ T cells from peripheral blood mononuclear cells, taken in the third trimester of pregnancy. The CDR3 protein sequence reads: CASSVWTGGSNTIYF. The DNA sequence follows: TGTGCCAGCAGCGTCTGGACAGGGGGGTCGAACACCATATATTTT.